This T cell receptor beta chain emerged from a study of response to subunit inactivated influenza vaccine. Study outcomes and limitations: Few new T cells, the authors suggested, are recruited by each seasonal influenza vaccination.

TCRdb analysed the RT-PCR reads with MiXCR anew, one entry per CDR3 protein. There are about 650,000 distinct CDR3 sequences in the sample; around 16% occur only once, and around a tenth lies in the top ten. As regards this clonotype: Its antigen is currently unknown.

The length of the CDR3 is 15 residues. Germline V CDR1 and CDR2: DFQATT, SNEGSKA (reference sequence). Trimming shortened V by 1 base and J by 2 bases, and 15 bases separated the two germline ends. This clonotype was sampled from a man between 50 and 59 years old who received an inactivated influenza vaccine. The sample was PBMCs from blood, taken about 13 days after vaccination. The rearrangement joins TRBV20-1 to TRBJ2-7; D is possibly TRBD2 (6 bases). CDR3 DNA sequence: TGCAGTGCTAGAGGGGTAGCGGTCACCCCCTACGAGCAGTACTTC. Residues: CSARGVAVTPYEQYF.